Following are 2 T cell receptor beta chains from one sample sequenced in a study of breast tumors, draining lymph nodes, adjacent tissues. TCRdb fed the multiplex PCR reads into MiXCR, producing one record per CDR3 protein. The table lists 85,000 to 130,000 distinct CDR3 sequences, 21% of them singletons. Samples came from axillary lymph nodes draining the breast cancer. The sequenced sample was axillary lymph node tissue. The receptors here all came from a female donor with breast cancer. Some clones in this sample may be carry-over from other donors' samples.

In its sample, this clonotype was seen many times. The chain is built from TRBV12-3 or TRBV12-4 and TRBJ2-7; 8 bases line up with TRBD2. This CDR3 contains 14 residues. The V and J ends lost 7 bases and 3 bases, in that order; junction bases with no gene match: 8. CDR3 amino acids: CASNRGGNSYEQYF. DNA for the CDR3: TGTGCCAGCAACCGCGGGGGGAATAGCTACGAGCAGTACTTC.

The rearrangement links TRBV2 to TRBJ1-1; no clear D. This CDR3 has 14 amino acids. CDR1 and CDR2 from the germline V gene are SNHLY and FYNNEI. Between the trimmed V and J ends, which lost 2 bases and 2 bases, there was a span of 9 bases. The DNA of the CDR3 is TGTGCCAGCAGTGAAAGGGTACGAAACACTGAAGCTTTCTTT. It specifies CASSERVRNTEAFF.